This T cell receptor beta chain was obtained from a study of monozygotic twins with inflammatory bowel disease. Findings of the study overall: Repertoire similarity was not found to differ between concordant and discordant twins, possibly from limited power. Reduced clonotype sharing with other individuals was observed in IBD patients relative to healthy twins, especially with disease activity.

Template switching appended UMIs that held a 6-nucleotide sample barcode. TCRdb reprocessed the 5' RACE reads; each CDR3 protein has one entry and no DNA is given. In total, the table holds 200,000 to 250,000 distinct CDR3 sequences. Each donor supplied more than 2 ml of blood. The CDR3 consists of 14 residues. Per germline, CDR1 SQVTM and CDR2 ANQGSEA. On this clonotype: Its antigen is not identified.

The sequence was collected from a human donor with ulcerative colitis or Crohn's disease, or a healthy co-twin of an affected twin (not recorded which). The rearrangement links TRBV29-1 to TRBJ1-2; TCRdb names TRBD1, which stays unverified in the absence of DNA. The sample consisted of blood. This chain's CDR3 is CSVDTGENLYGYTF.